One T cell receptor beta chain is described in this entry. What it binds is not known. The CDR3 is 12 residues long. Trimming cost V 6 bases and J 5 bases, with 10 bases left between them. CDR1 is SNHLY and CDR2 is FYNNEI in the germline V gene. This table comes from immunoSEQ multiplex PCR, and its TCRdb copy is limited to in-frame clones, with some not included. Of some 22,000 clones listed, about 81% are singletons. This specimen comes from a study of T cells in localized non-small cell lung cancer. Study observations and caveats: Clonality peaked in uninvolved adjacent lung rather than tumor.

The receptor was derived from a man aged 35-75 years with stage I lung adenocarcinoma. The rearrangement links TRBV2 to TRBJ1-2; a possible D gene is TRBD1 (6 bases). The source was peripheral blood, collected before any cancer treatment. CDR3 protein: CASRAGEYGYTF. CDR3 sequence (DNA): TGTGCCAGCAGGGCAGGGGAGTATGGCTACACCTTC. Using reference TRBV2 and TRBJ1-2 for the parts outside the CDR3, the full variable domain is EPEVTQTPSHQVTQMGQEVILRCVPISNHLYFYWYRQILGQKVEFLVSFYNNEISEKSEIFDDQFSVERPDGSNFTLKIRSTKLEDSAMYFCASRAGEYGYTFGSGTRLTVV.